Listed below are T cell receptor beta chains from one sample, sequenced in a study of radiotherapy plus CTLA-4 blockade in lung cancer. Clones were sequenced by immunoSEQ multiplex PCR, and TCRdb holds only the in-frame ones, with some missing. The sample has some 100,000 clones; roughly 74% are singletons. Sequences were derived from peripheral blood, sampled from a patient treated with radiotherapy plus ipilimumab. These TCRs come from a human donor with non-small cell lung cancer who had a partial response to radiotherapy plus ipilimumab. CDR3s include the opening cysteine and the closing phenylalanine or tryptophan. The order of the fields is clone size, J gene, D gene, V gene, CDR3 protein, CDR3 DNA. The D gene is left open where the match is weak. Expanded clones are given a class, and other clones once, few, many or no size at all.

clone_size: -; j_call: TRBJ2-5; d_call: TRBD2; v_call: TRBV25-1; cdr3_aa: CASSEFWLSSGTQYF; cdr3_nt: TGTGCCAGCAGTGAATTCTGGTTGTCTAGCGGGACCCAGTACTTC
clone_size: -; j_call: TRBJ2-3; d_call: -; v_call: TRBV9; cdr3_aa: CASSPQGYQDTQYF; cdr3_nt: TGTGCCAGCTCCCCCCAGGGATACCAGGATACGCAGTATTTT
clone_size: -; j_call: TRBJ2-1; d_call: TRBD1; v_call: TRBV15; cdr3_aa: CATSRKTGGTYNEQFF; cdr3_nt: TGTGCCACCAGCAGAAAAACAGGGGGGACGTACAATGAGCAGTTCTTC
clone_size: -; j_call: TRBJ2-1; d_call: TRBD2; v_call: TRBV6-1; cdr3_aa: CASSESSGSYNEQFF; cdr3_nt: TGTGCCAGCAGTGAATCTAGCGGATCCTACAATGAGCAGTTCTTC
clone_size: -; j_call: TRBJ1-3; d_call: TRBD1; v_call: TRBV27; cdr3_aa: CASSPISTGAGNTIYF; cdr3_nt: TGTGCCAGCAGTCCAATATCGACAGGGGCTGGAAACACCATATATTTT
clone_size: -; j_call: TRBJ2-6; d_call: TRBD1; v_call: TRBV30; cdr3_aa: CAWSWDRGFSGANVLTF; cdr3_nt: TGTGCCTGGAGTTGGGACAGGGGCTTCTCTGGGGCCAACGTCCTGACTTTC
clone_size: -; j_call: TRBJ2-1; d_call: -; v_call: TRBV18; cdr3_aa: CASSPPPGGGFSEQFF; cdr3_nt: TGTGCCAGCTCCCCACCCCCGGGCGGGGGCTTTAGTGAGCAGTTCTTC
clone_size: -; j_call: TRBJ2-1; d_call: TRBD2; v_call: TRBV18; cdr3_aa: CASSPLAGENEQFF; cdr3_nt: TGTGCCAGCTCACCTCTAGCGGGAGAGAATGAGCAGTTCTTC
clone_size: -; j_call: TRBJ2-7; d_call: -; v_call: TRBV6-5; cdr3_aa: CASRGADYEQYF; cdr3_nt: TGTGCCAGCAGGGGGGCAGACTACGAGCAGTACTTC
clone_size: once; j_call: TRBJ2-1; d_call: -; v_call: TRBV6-5; cdr3_aa: CASMIRRSSYNEQFF; cdr3_nt: TGTGCCAGCATGATAAGGAGGAGCTCCTACAATGAGCAGTTCTTC
clone_size: -; j_call: TRBJ1-2; d_call: -; v_call: TRBV19; cdr3_aa: CASSMPGLYGYTF; cdr3_nt: TGTGCCAGTAGTATGCCCGGACTCTATGGCTACACCTTC
clone_size: -; j_call: TRBJ1-3; d_call: -; v_call: TRBV29-1; cdr3_aa: CSVRLGNTIYF; cdr3_nt: TGCAGCGTTCGGTTAGGAAACACCATATATTTT
clone_size: -; j_call: TRBJ2-5; d_call: TRBD1; v_call: TRBV5-1; cdr3_aa: CASSTDPQGLETQYF; cdr3_nt: TGCGCCAGCAGCACAGACCCACAGGGGTTGGAGACCCAGTACTTC
clone_size: -; j_call: TRBJ1-2; d_call: TRBD1; v_call: TRBV6-6; cdr3_aa: CASSYRDRAINGYTF; cdr3_nt: TGTGCCAGCAGTTACAGGGACAGGGCCATTAATGGCTACACCTTC
clone_size: -; j_call: TRBJ2-2; d_call: TRBD2; v_call: TRBV2; cdr3_aa: CASSEAEREHTGELFF; cdr3_nt: TGTGCCAGCAGTGAAGCGGAGCGGGAGCATACCGGGGAGCTGTTTTTT
clone_size: -; j_call: TRBJ1-1; d_call: TRBD1; v_call: TRBV6-1; cdr3_aa: CASSEVDRASEAFF; cdr3_nt: TGTGCCAGCAGTGAAGTGGACAGGGCTTCTGAAGCTTTCTTT
clone_size: -; j_call: TRBJ2-1; d_call: TRBD1; v_call: TRBV15; cdr3_aa: CATSRDFRGPYNEQFF; cdr3_nt: TGTGCCACCAGCAGAGATTTCAGGGGGCCTTACAATGAGCAGTTCTTC
clone_size: -; j_call: TRBJ1-1; d_call: -; v_call: TRBV7-6; cdr3_aa: CASSLNGGTNTEAFF; cdr3_nt: TGTGCCAGCAGCTTAAACGGGGGGACGAACACTGAAGCTTTCTTT
clone_size: -; j_call: TRBJ1-1; d_call: TRBD1; v_call: TRBV5-1; cdr3_aa: CASGPMTGGNTEAFF; cdr3_nt: TGCGCCAGCGGCCCTATGACAGGGGGAAACACTGAAGCTTTCTTT
clone_size: few; j_call: TRBJ1-2; d_call: -; v_call: TRBV19; cdr3_aa: CASSMRSNYGYTF; cdr3_nt: TGTGCCAGTAGTATGCGGAGTAACTATGGCTACACCTTC
clone_size: -; j_call: TRBJ1-1; d_call: -; v_call: TRBV28; cdr3_aa: CASAKGGALTEAFF; cdr3_nt: TGTGCCAGCGCCAAGGGGGGGGCGCTGACTGAAGCTTTCTTT
clone_size: -; j_call: TRBJ1-2; d_call: TRBD1; v_call: TRBV6-5; cdr3_aa: CASSEGDRGHGYTF; cdr3_nt: TGTGCCAGCAGTGAAGGTGACAGGGGGCATGGCTACACCTTC
clone_size: -; j_call: TRBJ1-5; d_call: TRBD1; v_call: TRBV27; cdr3_aa: CASSIRQGAHQPQHF; cdr3_nt: TGTGCCAGCAGTATTCGACAGGGGGCTCATCAGCCCCAGCATTTT
clone_size: once; j_call: TRBJ2-2; d_call: TRBD1; v_call: TRBV29-1; cdr3_aa: CSVPGTANTGELFF; cdr3_nt: TGCAGCGTCCCCGGGACAGCGAACACCGGGGAGCTGTTTTTT